A single sample gave rise to the 20 T cell receptor beta chains below, sequenced in a study of T cells in localized non-small cell lung cancer (dated by TCRdb to 2019 to 2021). Library method: the immunoSEQ multiplex PCR assay. As stored in TCRdb, this immuneACCESS dataset retains in-frame rearrangements with V and J assigned. A fraction of the clones does not appear; measured against another copy, unresolved V genes explain less than half of the discrepancy, and the remainder lacks a known reason. Present in this sample are around 35,000 clones, approximately 90% of which were seen just once. The top ten clones comprise about an eighth of the sample. Sample: peripheral blood mononuclear cells, taken before any cancer treatment. The receptors originated from a female donor at least 60 years old with stage II lung adenocarcinoma.

The chain couples TRBV7-2 to TRBJ1-6; 8 bases agree with TRBD1. Germline V gene lookup returns CDR1 SGHTA and CDR2 FQGNSA. J lost 8 bases, V lost 1 base, and 4 bases had no gene match. The CDR3 loop spans 15 amino acids. CDR3 in DNA: TGTGCCAGCAGCTTAGGACAGGGGTTACATTCACCCCTCCACTTT. Protein product: CASSLGQGLHSPLHF.

In this sample, this clone turned up once. This sequence joins TRBV28 and TRBJ2-5; 10 nucleotides align to TRBD2. The V and J ends lost 7 bases and 5 bases, in that order; junction bases with no gene match: 7. The germline V gene encodes CDR1 MDHEN and CDR2 SYDVKM. This CDR3 is built from 14 residues. The CDR3 sequence: CASKERGGRETQYF. DNA of the CDR3: TGTGCCAGCAAGGAGCGGGGGGGCCGGGAGACCCAGTACTTC.

The chain carries TRBV19 and TRBJ1-5; the D gene is possibly TRBD1 (5 bases). CDR1 is LNHDA, CDR2 SQIVND, per germline (reference sequence). The CDR3 is 14 amino acids. With 6 bases removed from V and 2 bases from J, the gap between germline ends came to 11 bases. The DNA for the CDR3 is TGTGCCAGTAGGCCCTGGGGGGGCAATCAGCCCCAGCATTTT. As protein: CASRPWGGNQPQHF.

This chain connects TRBV6-4 to TRBJ2-7; 7 nucleotides align to TRBD2. Germline values: CDR1 MRHNA, CDR2 SNTAGT. V dropped 11 bases and J dropped 1; count of bases not matched to a gene: 20. The CDR3 is made up of 17 amino acids. The CDR3 region has the DNA TGTGCCTCCTGGGGAGCGGGATCTTTTTTTCTATCCTACGAGCAGTACTTC. Translating gives CASWGAGSFFLSYEQYF.

The chain has TRBV18 and TRBJ2-7; D may be TRBD2 (5 bases). Trimming left V 3 bases short and J 4 bases short, with 22 bases between. This CDR3 is 17 amino acids long. Germline V gene data show CDR1 as KGHSH and CDR2 as LQKENI. The CDR3 sequence: CASSPPISQRTEYEQYF. The CDR3, as DNA: TGTGCCAGCTCACCCCCCATTAGCCAGCGGACCGAGTACGAGCAGTACTTC.

This clone showed up just once. In DNA, the CDR3 is TGTGCCTGGAGTGCTTTTGGGGGCTCTGGAAACACCATATATTTT. Translation gives CAWSAFGGSGNTIYF. The V and J genes are TRBV30 and TRBJ1-3, with D possibly being TRBD1 (5 bases). There are 15 residues in the CDR3. Germline values: CDR1 GTSNPN, CDR2 SVGIG (reference sequence). The V and J ends lost 1 base and 0 bases respectively, with 10 bases between them. Drawing the rest from reference TRBV30 and TRBJ1-3, the complete variable domain is SQTIHQWPATLVQPVGSPLSLECTVEGTSNPNLYWYRQAAGRGLQLLFYSVGIGQISSEVPQNLSASRPQDRQFILSSKKLLLSDSGFYLCAWSAFGGSGNTIYFGEGSWLTVV.

V usage is TRBV19 and J usage is TRBJ2-1; 16 bases are shared with TRBD2. The trim removed 5 bases at V and 2 bases at J, leaving 3 bases unmatched. CDR1 LNHDA and CDR2 SQIVND come from the germline V gene (reference sequence). The CDR3 has 17 amino acids. The CDR3 sequence is CASSPGLAGGPYNEQFF. The CDR3 nucleotides read TGTGCCAGTAGTCCGGGACTAGCGGGGGGGCCCTACAATGAGCAGTTCTTC. Filled out from reference TRBV19 and TRBJ2-1, the complete variable domain reads DGGITQSPKYLFRKEGQNVTLSCEQNLNHDAMYWYRQDPGQGLRLIYYSQIVNDFQKGDIAEGYSVSREKKESFPLTVTSAQKNPTAFYLCASSPGLAGGPYNEQFFGPGTRLTVL.

A single count supports this clone. The CDR3 here is CASSGQSNLISSYEQYF. The DNA of the CDR3 is TGTGCCAGCAGCGGACAGTCAAACCTAATAAGCTCCTACGAGCAGTACTTC. J is TRBJ2-7 and V is TRBV7-9; tentative D call: TRBD1 (6 bases). Trimming cost V 5 bases and J 0 bases, with 20 bases left between them. CDR3 length: 17 residues. CDR1 SEHNR and CDR2 FQNEAQ come from the germline V gene (reference sequence).

The chain carries TRBV2 and TRBJ2-2; D unclear. CDR1 is SNHLY, CDR2 FYNNEI, per germline. The CDR3 consists of 14 residues. Trimming took off 6 bases at V and 4 bases at J, with 12 bases between the two ends. The CDR3 DNA sequence: TGTGCCAGCAGCATCCTTCCCCCCACCGGGGAGCTGTTTTTT. Amino acids: CASSILPPTGELFF.

The chain joins TRBV27 to TRBJ2-2, with 10 bases matching TRBD2. J was trimmed by 7 bases and V by 6 bases; bases with no gene match: 8. From germline, CDR1 is MNHEY and CDR2 SMNVEV (reference sequence). This CDR3 has 15 amino acids. The CDR3 DNA sequence: TGTGCCAGCAGCAGGGGATTAGCGGGAGGCGGGGAGCTGTTTTTT. It yields the protein CASSRGLAGGGELFF.

The chain carries TRBV2 and TRBJ1-2; D is possibly TRBD1 (5 bases). CDR1 and CDR2 from the germline V gene are SNHLY and FYNNEI. Trimming left V 4 bases short and J 4 bases short, with 19 bases between. CDR3 length: 16 residues. CDR3 sequence: CASSGHSSATVYGYTF. The DNA of the CDR3 is TGTGCCAGCAGTGGCCATTCCAGTGCGACAGTCTATGGCTACACCTTC.

The V gene is TRBV21-1, the J gene TRBJ1-1. TRBV21-1 is a documented pseudogene. This CDR3 contains 15 residues. CDR3 protein: CASSKVRDPGTEAFF. In DNA, the CDR3 is TGTGCCAGCAGCAAAGTAAGGGATCCGGGTACTGAAGCTTTCTTT.

The genes are TRBV28 and TRBJ2-5; tentative D call: TRBD2 (6 bases). Germline assignment: CDR1 MDHEN and CDR2 SYDVKM. V shed 5 bases and J shed 4 bases, with 20 bases lying between them. The CDR3 covers 16 residues. The CDR3 sequence: CASSPGGGVIGETQYF. The CDR3 nucleotides are TGTGCCAGCAGTCCCGGGGGTGGGGTAATAGGAGAGACCCAGTACTTC.

The chain joins TRBV5-1 to TRBJ2-2; TRBD1 might be the D (6 bases). Trimming removed 0 bases from V and 5 bases from J, with 11 bases in between. The V gene's germline CDR1 is SGHRS and CDR2 YFSETQ. This CDR3 has 15 residues. This chain's CDR3 is CASSLDRVKTGELFF. In DNA form, the CDR3 reads TGCGCCAGCAGCTTGGACAGGGTTAAGACCGGGGAGCTGTTTTTT.

CDR3 sequence reads: CAWGDSNTEAFF. For the CDR3, the DNA is TGTGCCTGGGGAGACAGTAACACTGAAGCTTTCTTT. V and J are TRBV30 and TRBJ1-1, with TRBD1 as a possible D gene (5 bases). CDR3 length equals 12 residues. V lost 5 bases and J 2 bases, leaving 9 bases between the germline ends. The germline CDR1 and CDR2 sequences are GTSNPN and SVGIG (reference sequence). The complete variable domain, with remaining parts taken from reference TRBV30 and TRBJ1-1, reads SQTIHQWPATLVQPVGSPLSLECTVEGTSNPNLYWYRQAAGRGLQLLFYSVGIGQISSEVPQNLSASRPQDRQFILSSKKLLLSDSGFYLCAWGDSNTEAFFGQGTRLTVV.

The chain is built from TRBV30 and TRBJ1-2; D not certain. Looked up from germline, CDR1 is GTSNPN and CDR2 is SVGIG (reference sequence). The CDR3 contains 16 residues. V shed 2 bases and J shed 1 base, with 17 bases lying between them. This CDR3 is CAWSKHLGRLNYGYTF. Here the CDR3 DNA reads TGTGCCTGGAGTAAGCATCTTGGACGGCTTAACTATGGCTACACCTTC.

The chain employs TRBV27 and TRBJ2-1; perhaps TRBD2 as D (6 bases). V was cut by 5 bases and J by 11 bases, with 25 bases left in between. CDR3 length: 16 residues. Germline values: CDR1 MNHEY, CDR2 SMNVEV (reference sequence). This CDR3 is CASSPPGLPHRQKQFF. CDR3 DNA sequence: TGTGCCAGCAGTCCCCCGGGACTCCCCCACAGGCAGAAGCAGTTCTTC.

V and J are TRBV5-4 and TRBJ1-1; the D is unclear. The CDR3 has 11 amino acids. The V and J ends lost 1 base and 11 bases respectively, with 9 bases between them. CDR1 and CDR2 (germline): SGHNT, YYREEE (reference sequence). As DNA, the CDR3 is TGTGCCAGCAGCTTGTCCGGACGGGCTTTCTTT. Protein: CASSLSGRAFF.

This clone has only one observation. This chain uses TRBV14 with TRBJ2-3; tentative D call: TRBD2 (7 bases). The CDR3 extends over 17 amino acids. V dropped 0 bases and J dropped 6 bases, with 19 bases sitting between them. The germline CDR1 and CDR2 sequences are SGHDN and FVKESK. The CDR3 bases are TGTGCCAGCAGCCAAGATCGGTTAGCGGCGGGGGCGGATACGCAGTATTTT. This encodes CASSQDRLAAGADTQYF.

The chain uses TRBV5-1 and TRBJ2-5; possibly TRBD1 or TRBD2 for D (7 bases each). The CDR3 spans 15 residues. Germline CDR1 reads SGHRS; CDR2 reads YFSETQ. V lost 0 bases and J lost 5, with 14 bases in between. The CDR3 DNA sequence: TGCGCCAGCAGCTTGGGCAGGGGGACTAAGGAGACCCAGTACTTC. Translated, it gives CASSLGRGTKETQYF.